The 22 T cell receptor beta chains below were found in one sample sequenced in a study of T cell responses to AZD1222 COVID-19 vaccine. The method was immunoSEQ multiplex PCR; TCRdb's version includes in-frame clones alone and lacks a portion of them. The profile shows some 180,000 clones, around 90% of them singletons. Sequenced here: peripheral blood, sampled 28 days after the second AZD1222 dose. These TCRs come from an adult who received the AZD1222 COVID-19 vaccine.

The rearrangement links TRBV7-9 to TRBJ2-3, with 7 bases matching TRBD1. The CDR3 length is 15 residues. The germline V gene encodes CDR1 SEHNR and CDR2 FQNEAQ (reference sequence). V dropped 5 bases and J dropped 6; count of bases not matched to a gene: 11. CDR3 region: CASSLLGTEGDTQYF. The CDR3 DNA follows: TGTGCCAGCAGCCTCCTCGGGACAGAGGGGGATACGCAGTATTTT.

The chain combines TRBV6-6 with TRBJ1-3, with no clear D. The CDR3 is made up of 14 amino acids. The V gene's germline CDR1 is MNHNY and CDR2 SVGAGI (reference sequence). The ends were cut back, 0 bases at V and 0 bases at J, with 3 bases in the middle. CDR3 loop: CASSYSRSGNTIYF. In DNA, the CDR3 is TGTGCCAGCAGTTACTCGCGCTCTGGAAACACCATATATTTT.

The rearrangement uses TRBV5-4 and TRBJ1-4; tentatively, D is TRBD1 (5 bases). Deletions cut 4 bases from V and 6 bases from J, with 10 bases between. The CDR3 length is 13 residues. The germline V gene has CDR1 SGHNT and CDR2 YYREEE (reference sequence). CDR3 protein: CASSKGDYEKLFF. The DNA of the CDR3 is TGTGCCAGCAGCAAAGGGGATTATGAAAAACTGTTTTTT. Complete variable domain (other parts from reference TRBV5-4 and TRBJ1-4): ETGVTQSPTHLIKTRGQQVTLRCSSQSGHNTVSWYQQALGQGPQFIFQYYREEENGRGNFPPRFSGLQFPNYSSELNVNALELDDSALYLCASSKGDYEKLFFGSGTQLSVL.

This clone has just one count. The gene calls are TRBV5-1 and TRBJ1-2, with D possibly matching TRBD1 (6 bases). Trimming shortened V by 5 bases and J by 4 bases, and 6 bases separated the two germline ends. This CDR3 is built from 11 residues. Germline assignment: CDR1 SGHRS and CDR2 YFSETQ. The CDR3 loop is CASRGAYGYTF. Written as DNA, the CDR3 is TGCGCCAGCAGGGGGGCCTATGGCTACACCTTC.

This sequence joins TRBV7-9 and TRBJ1-4; D not resolved. CDR3 length: 13 amino acids. V was clipped by 7 bases and J by 8 bases, with 14 bases between them. CDR1 is SEHNR and CDR2 is FQNEAQ in the germline V gene (reference sequence). CDR3 protein: CASTITPREKLFF. CDR3 nucleotides: TGTGCCAGCACTATTACACCCCGCGAAAAACTGTTTTTT. The complete variable domain, with remaining parts taken from reference TRBV7-9 and TRBJ1-4, reads DTGVSQNPRHKITKRGQNVTFRCDPISEHNRLYWYRQTLGQGPEFLTYFQNEAQLEKSRLLSDRFSAERPKGSFSTLEIQRTEQGDSAMYLCASTITPREKLFFGSGTQLSVL.

The genes are TRBV28 and TRBJ1-3, with TRBD1 matching 7 bases. The V gene's germline CDR1 is MDHEN and CDR2 SYDVKM. There are 16 residues in the CDR3. V trimming: 2 bases; J trimming: 7 bases; junction bases outside the gene matches: 11. In DNA form, the CDR3 reads TGTGCCAGCAGTTTAGAGGCTTCGACAGGGTGGAACACCATATATTTT. Its protein is CASSLEASTGWNTIYF.

This rearrangement joins TRBV4-1 to TRBJ1-2; no clear D gene. The CDR3 length is 13 residues. Trimming removed 6 bases at V and 2 bases at J, with 10 bases between. Germline V gives CDR1 MGHRA, CDR2 YSYEKL. CDR3 coding DNA: TGCGCCAGCAGGGTCATAGGGAACTATGGCTACACCTTC. Amino acid sequence: CASRVIGNYGYTF.

CDR3 region: CAIEEHNEQFF. The CDR3 DNA follows: TGTGCCATCGAGGAGCACAATGAGCAGTTCTTC. The V gene is TRBV10-3, the J gene TRBJ2-1; D gene unclear. In germline, CDR1 is ENHRY, CDR2 SYGVKD. The V end was cut by 8 bases, the J end by 5 bases, with 7 bases between. The CDR3 contains 11 residues.

The J gene is TRBJ1-5, the V gene TRBV29-1; D remains ambiguous. The CDR3 consists of 12 residues. Trimming cost V 4 bases and J 4 bases, with 8 bases left between them. CDR1 and CDR2 (germline): SQVTM, ANQGSEA. The CDR3 coding sequence is TGCAGCGTTGGGGGTCCTAATCAGCCCCAGCATTTT. The encoded protein is CSVGGPNQPQHF.

The gene calls are TRBV7-2 and TRBJ1-6; 9 bases agree with TRBD1. The germline V gene encodes CDR1 SGHTA and CDR2 FQGNSA. The J segment lost 7 bases and the V segment lost 0 bases, leaving 1 base of the junction unmatched. The CDR3 loop spans 15 amino acids. CDR3 residues: CASSLAGTGNSPLHF. For the CDR3, the DNA is TGTGCCAGCAGCTTAGCCGGGACAGGGAATTCACCCCTCCACTTT. Full variable domain (outside the CDR3, taken from reference TRBV7-2 and TRBJ1-6): GAGVSQSPSNKVTEKGKDVELRCDPISGHTALYWYRQSLGQGLEFLIYFQGNSAPDKSGLPSDRFSAERTGGSVSTLTIQRTQQEDSAVYLCASSLAGTGNSPLHFGNGTRLTVT.

The rearrangement uses TRBV11-2 and TRBJ2-5, with TRBD1 as a possible D gene (6 bases). Trimming took off 4 bases at V and 2 bases at J, with 20 bases between the two ends. The CDR3 covers 17 residues. CDR1 SGHAT and CDR2 FQNNGV come from the germline V gene. DNA of the CDR3: TGTGCCAGCAGCTCACGCCCAGGGGACAATTGGCAAGAGACCCAGTACTTC. Protein product: CASSSRPGDNWQETQYF.

V usage is TRBV9 and J usage is TRBJ2-1, with D possibly called TRBD1 or TRBD2 (5 bases each). Germline assignment: CDR1 SGDLS and CDR2 YYNGEE. The CDR3 has 14 amino acids. Trimming took off 1 base at V and 5 bases at J, with 10 bases between the two ends. In DNA, the CDR3 is TGTGCCAGCAGCGTAACGGGACCTAACAATGAGCAGTTCTTC. Translation gives CASSVTGPNNEQFF.

The rearrangement joins TRBV11-1 to TRBJ2-1, with 7 bases aligning to TRBD2. With V trimmed by 0 bases and J by 7 bases, 6 bases remained unmatched. The germline V gene has CDR1 SGHAT and CDR2 FQDESV (reference sequence). The CDR3 has 15 residues. The CDR3 region is CASSLAGLAVNEQFF. For the CDR3, the DNA is TGTGCCAGCAGCTTAGCTGGCCTAGCGGTGAATGAGCAGTTCTTC.

CDR3 coding DNA: TGTGCCAGCAGCTTTGGCAATCAGCCCCAGCATTTT. Translating it yields CASSFGNQPQHF. This chain joins TRBV7-9 and TRBJ1-5; no clear D gene. V was shortened by 3 bases and J by 2 bases, with 2 bases between the two germline ends. This CDR3 is 12 amino acids long. Per germline, CDR1 SEHNR and CDR2 FQNEAQ (reference sequence).

The chain combines TRBV6-1 with TRBJ2-7, with 7 bases matching TRBD2. The CDR3 runs 15 residues. Looked up from germline, CDR1 is MNHNS and CDR2 is SASEGT. V was clipped by 3 bases and J by 6 bases; unmatched bases: 11. CDR3 nucleotide sequence: TGTGCCAGCAGTGATAACTTTGGGGGAGGGAGCGAGCAGTACTTC. It yields the protein CASSDNFGGGSEQYF.

The V gene is TRBV28, the J gene TRBJ1-2, with D perhaps TRBD1 (6 bases). Trimming pared 4 bases from V and 8 bases from J, leaving 11 bases between. Per germline, CDR1 MDHEN and CDR2 SYDVKM. The CDR3 contains 12 residues. The CDR3 reads CASSSQGSGYTF. Here the CDR3 DNA reads TGTGCCAGCAGTTCGCAGGGGAGCGGCTACACCTTC.

The CDR3 nucleotides are TGTGCCAGCAGCTGGACCAGCGGGGGGACAGATACGCAGTATTTT. Its protein product is CASSWTSGGTDTQYF. V and J are TRBV28 and TRBJ2-3; 9 bases fit TRBD2. Germline V lookup: CDR1 MDHEN, CDR2 SYDVKM. The CDR3 has 15 residues. Trimming cost V 6 bases and J 3 bases; bases outside gene matches: 7.

V usage is TRBV19 and J usage is TRBJ2-5; D unresolved. CDR3 length: 13 residues. Trimming took off 4 bases at V and 0 bases at J, with 6 bases between the two ends. Germline V gene sequence: CDR1 LNHDA, CDR2 SQIVND (reference sequence). The DNA for the CDR3 is TGTGCCAGTAGTAATCTCTACCAAGAGACCCAGTACTTC. Its translation is CASSNLYQETQYF.

This clone appeared once. This chain uses TRBV5-1 with TRBJ1-2, with D hard to call. Looked up from germline, CDR1 is SGHRS and CDR2 is YFSETQ. V lost 1 base and J 1 base, leaving 8 bases between the germline ends. This CDR3 has 14 amino acids. The CDR3 region is CASSLSTVNYGYTF. In DNA, the CDR3 is TGCGCCAGCAGCTTGAGTACAGTTAACTATGGCTACACCTTC.

With regard to this clone: Other DNA sequences within the sample encode an identical CDR3. The chain carries TRBV5-1 and TRBJ2-3; 7 positions match TRBD2. The V segment lost 0 bases and the J segment 2 bases; nucleotides outside the gene matches: 3. The CDR3 consists of 15 residues. CDR1 SGHRS and CDR2 YFSETQ come from the germline V gene. The CDR3 is CASSLALADTDTQYF. The CDR3 DNA reads TGCGCCAGCAGCTTGGCCCTAGCGGACACAGATACGCAGTATTTT.

V gene TRBV10-1 combines with J gene TRBJ1-1; D perhaps matches TRBD1 (6 bases). CDR1 and CDR2 (germline): WNHNN, SYGVQD (reference sequence). The CDR3 contains 14 residues. V was trimmed by 4 bases and J by 5 bases, leaving 14 bases between them. The CDR3, as DNA: TGCGCCAGCAGTGCACAGGGATTCGGGACTGAAGCTTTCTTT. It is translated as CASSAQGFGTEAFF.

This chain connects TRBV7-2 to TRBJ2-2; D gene ambiguous. In germline, CDR1 is SGHTA, CDR2 FQGNSA. This CDR3 is built from 14 residues. The germline V and J ends were trimmed by 0 bases and 3 bases, with 5 bases remaining between them. For the CDR3, the DNA is TGTGCCAGCAGCTTAGCGAGATACACCGGGGAGCTGTTTTTT. As protein: CASSLARYTGELFF.